This TCR beta chain emerged from a study of T cells in women clearing cervical HPV infection. Study background: Cases: HPV16-related CIN3 or worse on histology, a couple of invasive cancers.

A word on this clone: What it binds is not known. The CDR3 goes on 3 residues after the read ends, and that part is filled in from the germline J gene.

TCRdb's copy holds only in-frame clones and misses some; the assay was immunoSEQ multiplex PCR. The table lists 25,000 to 35,000 clones. Study results and limitations: CIN3+ cases had significantly higher TCR richness than controls; evenness did not differ.

The germline CDR1 and CDR2 sequences are SGHRS and YFSETQ. CDR3 length: 15 amino acids. Sequenced sample: blood buffy coat. The chain links TRBV5-1 to TRBJ1-2; 9 positions match TRBD1. This receptor was identified in a woman aged 18-70 years with a cervical HPV16 infection that either progressed to CIN3+ or cleared (not recorded which). CDR3 sequence reads: CASSAGTGSVGGYTF. CDR3 bases read: TGCGCCAGCAGCGCCGGGACAGGGAGCGTGGGGGGC.